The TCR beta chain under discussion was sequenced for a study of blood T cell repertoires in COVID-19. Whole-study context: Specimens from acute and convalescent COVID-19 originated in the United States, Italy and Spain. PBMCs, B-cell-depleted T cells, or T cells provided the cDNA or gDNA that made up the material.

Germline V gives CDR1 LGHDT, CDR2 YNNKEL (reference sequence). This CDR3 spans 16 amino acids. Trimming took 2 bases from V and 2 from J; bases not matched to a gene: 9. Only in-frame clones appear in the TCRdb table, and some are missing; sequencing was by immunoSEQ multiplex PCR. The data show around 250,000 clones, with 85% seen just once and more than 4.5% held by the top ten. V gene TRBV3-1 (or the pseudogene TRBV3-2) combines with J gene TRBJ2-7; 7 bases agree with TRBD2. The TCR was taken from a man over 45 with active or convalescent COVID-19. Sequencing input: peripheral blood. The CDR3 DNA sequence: TGTGCCAGCAGCCAATTTATGGGGGAGGGCCCCTACGAGCAGTACTTC. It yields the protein CASSQFMGEGPYEQYF.